The T cell receptor beta chain under discussion was sequenced for a study of memory CD4+ T cells and cytomegalovirus serostatus. Profiled with immunoSEQ multiplex PCR; TCRdb holds only in-frame clones, not every one. The sample lists some 44,000 clones, over 70% occurring once. The sort gate was single viable CD3+CD4+CD8-CD45RO+ cells for memory CD4+ T cells. The CDR3 runs 17 residues. Germline CDR1 is SGHTA and CDR2 is FQGNSA. The germline V and J ends were trimmed by 1 base and 5 bases, with 18 bases remaining between them. Sequencing was done on a sample of memory CD4+ T cells from blood. This receptor was taken from an adult in good health and CMV-seronegative. The J gene is TRBJ1-5, the V gene TRBV7-2; a weak D match, TRBD1 (5 bases). CDR3 coding DNA: TGTGCCAGCAGCTTAGGCGGGGGGAAGAAGGCGGATCAGCCCCAGCATTTT. Translated, it gives CASSLGGGKKADQPQHF. Filled out from reference TRBV7-2 and TRBJ1-5, the complete variable domain reads GAGVSQSPSNKVTEKGKDVELRCDPISGHTALYWYRQSLGQGLEFLIYFQGNSAPDKSGLPSDRFSAERTGGSVSTLTIQRTQQEDSAVYLCASSLGGGKKADQPQHFGDGTRLSIL.